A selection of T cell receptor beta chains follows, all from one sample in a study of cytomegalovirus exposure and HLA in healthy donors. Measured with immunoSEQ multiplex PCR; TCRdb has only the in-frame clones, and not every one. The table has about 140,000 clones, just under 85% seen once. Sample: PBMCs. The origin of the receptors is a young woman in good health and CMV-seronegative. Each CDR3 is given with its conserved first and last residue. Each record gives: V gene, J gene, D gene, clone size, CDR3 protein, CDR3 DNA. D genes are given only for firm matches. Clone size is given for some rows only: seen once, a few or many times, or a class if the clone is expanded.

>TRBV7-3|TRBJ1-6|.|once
CASSFNNSPLHF
TGTGCCAGCAGCTTCAATAATTCACCCCTCCACTTT
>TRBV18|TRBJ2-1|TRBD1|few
CASSATGVFDEQFF
TGTGCCAGCTCAGCGACAGGGGTGTTCGATGAGCAGTTCTTC
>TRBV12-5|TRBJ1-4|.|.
CASGPPGLEKLFF
TGTGCTAGTGGTCCACCCGGGTTAGAAAAACTGTTTTTT
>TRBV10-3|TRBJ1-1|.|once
CAISEGGQINTEAFF
TGTGCCATCAGTGAGGGTGGACAGATAAACACTGAAGCTTTCTTT
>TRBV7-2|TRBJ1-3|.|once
CASSLSRTRNTIYF
TGTGCCAGCAGCTTGAGCCGCACCCGAAACACCATATATTTT
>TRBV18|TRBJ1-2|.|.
CASSPPEGVGGYTF
TGTGCCAGCTCACCACCGGAAGGAGTAGGAGGCTACACCTTC
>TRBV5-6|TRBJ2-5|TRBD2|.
CASSSLRLAGGGETQYF
TGTGCCAGCAGCTCCCTGAGACTAGCGGGGGGTGGGGAGACCCAGTACTTC
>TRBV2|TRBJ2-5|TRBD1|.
CASSDRGQETQYF
TGTGCCAGCAGTGACAGGGGGCAAGAGACCCAGTACTTC
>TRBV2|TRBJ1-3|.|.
CASNPGSSSGNTIYF
TGTGCCAGCAACCCAGGTTCATCCTCTGGAAACACCATATATTTT
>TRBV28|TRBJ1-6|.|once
CASSPPEELWSPLHF
TGTGCCAGCAGTCCTCCCGAGGAGCTTTGGTCACCCCTCCACTTT
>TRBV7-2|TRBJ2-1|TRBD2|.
CASSPSTSANEQFF
TGTGCCAGCAGCCCTTCAACTAGCGCCAATGAGCAGTTCTTC
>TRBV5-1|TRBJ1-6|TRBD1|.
CASSPDRGNSPLHF
TGCGCCAGCAGCCCGGACAGGGGGAATTCACCCCTCCACTTT
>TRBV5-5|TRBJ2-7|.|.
CASSLVPVFYEQYF
TGTGCCAGCAGCTTGGTCCCAGTATTCTACGAGCAGTACTTC
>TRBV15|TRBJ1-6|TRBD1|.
CATSRGTASYNSPLHF
TGTGCCACCAGCAGGGGGACAGCATCCTATAATTCACCCCTCCACTTT
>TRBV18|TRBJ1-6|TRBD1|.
CASSQKESTGPNSPLHF
TGTGCCAGCTCACAAAAAGAATCGACAGGGCCCAATTCACCCCTCCACTTT
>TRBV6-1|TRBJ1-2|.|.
CASSEVASGYGYTF
TGTGCCAGCAGTGAGGTCGCCTCGGGGTATGGCTACACCTTC
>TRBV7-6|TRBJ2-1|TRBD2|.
CASSPLAGGDSGEQFF
TGTGCCAGCAGCCCACTAGCGGGGGGTGACTCTGGCGAGCAGTTCTTC
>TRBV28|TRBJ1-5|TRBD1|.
CASSLENRGQAQPQHF
TGTGCCAGCAGTCTGGAGAACAGGGGGCAGGCTCAGCCCCAGCATTTT
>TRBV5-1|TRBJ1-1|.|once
CASSLSSPGEQGTEAFF
TGCGCCAGCAGCCTTAGCAGTCCGGGCGAACAGGGAACTGAAGCTTTCTTT
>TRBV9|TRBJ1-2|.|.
CASSVASGPGIYGYTF
TGTGCCAGCAGCGTAGCTAGCGGCCCGGGAATCTATGGCTACACCTTC
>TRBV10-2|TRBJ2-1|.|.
CASSESINEQFF
TGCGCCAGCAGTGAGTCTATTAATGAGCAGTTCTTC
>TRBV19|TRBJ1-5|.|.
CASSIGGGYSNQPQHF
TGTGCCAGTAGTATAGGGGGGGGGTATAGCAATCAGCCCCAGCATTTT
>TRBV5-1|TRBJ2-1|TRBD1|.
CASSLVWGQVYNEQFF
TGCGCCAGCAGCTTGGTTTGGGGACAGGTCTACAATGAGCAGTTCTTC
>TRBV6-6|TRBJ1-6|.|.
CASSYLTGLEGPLHF
TGTGCCAGCAGTTACTTGACAGGCCTAGAGGGACCCCTCCACTTT
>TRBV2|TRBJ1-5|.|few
CASRSHSQPQHF
TGTGCCAGCAGGTCGCACTCTCAGCCCCAGCATTTT
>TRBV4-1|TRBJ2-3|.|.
CASSQGGRVRDTQYF
TGCGCCAGCAGCCAAGGGGGCAGGGTCAGGGATACGCAGTATTTT
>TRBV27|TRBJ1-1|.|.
CASSFRVGHLNTEAFF
TGTGCCAGCAGTTTTAGGGTGGGGCACTTGAACACTGAAGCTTTCTTT
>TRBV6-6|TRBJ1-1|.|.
CASSTQGSNTEAFF
TGTGCCAGCAGCACTCAGGGGTCGAACACTGAAGCTTTCTTT
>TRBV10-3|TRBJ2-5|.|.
CAISEGQPTRETQYF
TGTGCCATCAGTGAGGGACAACCGACCCGGGAGACCCAGTACTTC
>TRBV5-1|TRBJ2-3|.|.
CASSPTGTGVDTQYF
TGCGCCAGCAGCCCGACAGGGACTGGGGTAGATACGCAGTATTTT
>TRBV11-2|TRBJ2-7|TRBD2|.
CASSLTAGAAYEQYF
TGTGCCAGCAGCTTAACAGCGGGGGCCGCCTACGAGCAGTACTTC
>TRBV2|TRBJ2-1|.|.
CASKLEGWTEQFF
TGTGCCAGCAAATTGGAGGGGTGGACTGAGCAGTTCTTC
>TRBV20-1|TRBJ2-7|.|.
CSAKLRAEQYF
TGCAGTGCTAAACTACGAGCGGAGCAGTACTTC
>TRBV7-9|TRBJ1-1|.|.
CASSPWSGNTEAFF
TGTGCCAGCAGCCCTTGGTCGGGGAACACTGAAGCTTTCTTT
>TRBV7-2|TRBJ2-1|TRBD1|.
CASSTSDRGWKNEQFF
TGTGCCAGCAGCACGTCAGACAGGGGGTGGAAAAATGAGCAGTTCTTC
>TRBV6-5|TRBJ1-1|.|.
CASSYQVHTEAFF
TGTGCCAGCAGTTACCAGGTTCACACTGAAGCTTTCTTT
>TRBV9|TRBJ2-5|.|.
CASSVSTVQETQYF
TGTGCCAGCAGCGTTTCAACAGTCCAAGAGACCCAGTACTTC
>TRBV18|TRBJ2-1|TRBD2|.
CASSPGRGGLGNEQFF
TGTGCCAGCTCACCGGGGCGGGGGGGCCTCGGCAATGAGCAGTTCTTC
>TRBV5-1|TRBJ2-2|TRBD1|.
CASSRGTGVKDTGELFF
TGCGCCAGCAGCCGGGGTACAGGGGTAAAGGACACCGGGGAGCTGTTTTTT
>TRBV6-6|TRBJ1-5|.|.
CASSLGSYQPQHF
TGTGCCAGTTCACTCGGGTCCTATCAGCCCCAGCATTTT
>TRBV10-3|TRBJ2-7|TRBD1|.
CAISSGQGLFYEQYF
TGTGCCATCAGTTCCGGACAGGGGCTCTTCTACGAGCAGTACTTC
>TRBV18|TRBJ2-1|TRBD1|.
CASSPNEDRGPNNEQFF
TGTGCCAGCTCCCCTAACGAGGACAGGGGGCCAAACAATGAGCAGTTCTTC
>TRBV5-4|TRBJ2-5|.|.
CASSFRIGTLQETQYF
TGTGCCAGCAGCTTTCGGATCGGGACACTTCAAGAGACCCAGTACTTC
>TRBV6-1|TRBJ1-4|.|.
CASSSDSRNEKLFF
TGTGCCAGCAGTTCGGACAGCCGAAATGAAAAACTGTTTTTT
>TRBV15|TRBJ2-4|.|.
CATSAGGFIQYF
TGTGCCACCAGCGCCGGAGGTTTCATTCAGTACTTC
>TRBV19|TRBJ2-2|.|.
CASTTLGAGELFF
TGTGCCAGTACCACCCTCGGGGCCGGGGAGCTGTTTTTT
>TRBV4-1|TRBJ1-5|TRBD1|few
CASSQTFAGTGLNQPQHF
TGCGCCAGCAGCCAAACATTCGCCGGGACAGGGCTAAATCAGCCCCAGCATTTT
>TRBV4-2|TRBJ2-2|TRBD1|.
CASSQDRDRATGELFF
TGTGCCAGCAGCCAAGATAGGGACAGAGCCACCGGGGAGCTGTTTTTT
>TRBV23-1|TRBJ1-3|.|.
CASSQWSLRDTIYF
TGCGCCAGCAGTCAATGGTCCCTCCGGGACACCATATATTTT
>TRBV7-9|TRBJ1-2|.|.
CASSSTGVAKGYTF
TGTGCCAGCAGCTCGACCGGGGTAGCCAAGGGCTACACCTTC
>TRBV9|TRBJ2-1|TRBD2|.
CASSAGTSLNNEQFF
TGTGCCAGCAGCGCCGGGACTAGCCTGAACAATGAGCAGTTCTTC
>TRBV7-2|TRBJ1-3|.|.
CASSSNIVSSGNTIYF
TGTGCCAGCAGCTCAAATATAGTAAGCTCTGGAAACACCATATATTTT